Listed below are T cell receptor beta chains from one sample, sequenced in a study of T cell responses to AZD1222 COVID-19 vaccine. TCRdb keeps only in-frame clones here, not all; method: immunoSEQ multiplex PCR. The top ten clones hold approximately 7% of a sample with around 99,000 clones, around 92% of them seen once. The sequenced sample was peripheral blood, obtained on day 0 of AZD1222 vaccination. These receptors were taken from an adult in good health. CDR3s include the opening cysteine and the closing phenylalanine or tryptophan. D genes are given only for firm matches. Some rows have no size entry. The others give once, few or many, or a class for an expanded clone.

>TRBJ2-7|TRBD1|TRBV30|once
TGTGCCTGGAGTGTAGGGCAGGGGGTGAGGGAGCAGTACTTC
CAWSVGQGVREQYF
>TRBJ1-1|NA|TRBV7-9|NA
TGTGCCAGCAGGCGTGGGACGAACACTGAAGCTTTCTTT
CASRRGTNTEAFF
>TRBJ1-2|NA|TRBV30|NA
TGTGCCTGGAGTTCAGCCAAAAACTATGGCTACACCTTC
CAWSSAKNYGYTF
>TRBJ2-7|NA|TRBV3-1/TRBV3-2|NA
TGTGCCAGCAGCCAAGACATTCATCCTACTACCGAGCAGTACTTC
CASSQDIHPTTEQYF
>TRBJ2-6|NA|TRBV7-2|NA
TGTGCCAGCAGCAGGGGACGGTCTGGGGCCAACGTCCTGACTTTC
CASSRGRSGANVLTF
>TRBJ2-7|NA|TRBV6-6|NA
TGTGCCAGCAGTTACGACCCTCGGTACGAGCAGTACTTC
CASSYDPRYEQYF
>TRBJ1-1|NA|TRBV2|NA
TGTGCCAGCAGTGAAGGAGAGGGCGTTAGAGCTTTCTTT
CASSEGEGVRAFF
>TRBJ2-5|NA|TRBV18|NA
TGTGCCAGCTCACTCGACGAGTACCAAGAGACCCAGTACTTC
CASSLDEYQETQYF
>TRBJ2-7|NA|TRBV4-3|once
TGCGCCAGCAGCCAAGTATTAACGGAAACCTACGAGCAGTACTTC
CASSQVLTETYEQYF
>TRBJ1-2|TRBD1|TRBV5-1|NA
TGCGCCAGCAGCGGTACGACAGGGTGGGGGAATGGCTACACCTTC
CASSGTTGWGNGYTF
>TRBJ1-1|NA|TRBV7-8|NA
TGTGCCAGCAGCTTTTCAGGGCCTGAAGCTTTCTTT
CASSFSGPEAFF
>TRBJ2-7|NA|TRBV6-5|NA
TGTGCCAGCAGTTACGGACGGTTGCATTACTTC
CASSYGRLHYF
>TRBJ2-1|TRBD2|TRBV4-3|once
TGCGCCAGCAGCCCCGCGGCGGGAGGAAGCGATGAGCAGTTCTTC
CASSPAAGGSDEQFF
>TRBJ1-3|TRBD1|TRBV19|NA
TGTGCCAGTAGTTGGGACAGCTCCAGGTTAGCCACCATATATTTT
CASSWDSSRLATIYF
>TRBJ2-3|NA|TRBV6-5|NA
TGTGCCAGCAGTAACACAGATACGCAGTATTTT
CASSNTDTQYF
>TRBJ1-5|TRBD1|TRBV7-9|NA
TGTGCCAGCAGCTCCACAGGGGCTGGCAAGCCCCAGCATTTT
CASSSTGAGKPQHF
>TRBJ2-7|NA|TRBV6-2/TRBV6-3|NA
TGTGCCAGCAGTTACGAGGGCGAGCAGTACTTC
CASSYEGEQYF
>TRBJ2-2|TRBD2|TRBV6-1|few
TGTGCCAGCAGTGAATTCCCCGAAGCGGGAGATCGAACCGGGGAGCTGTTTTTT
CASSEFPEAGDRTGELFF
>TRBJ2-2|NA|TRBV29-1|NA
TGCAGCGTTTGGACGACAGGAAACACCGGGGAGCTGTTTTTT
CSVWTTGNTGELFF
>TRBJ1-5|NA|TRBV28|NA
TGTGCCAGCAGGTCACAGGAAAATCAGCCCCAGCATTTT
CASRSQENQPQHF
>TRBJ1-3|NA|TRBV4-2|NA
TGTGCCAGCAGCCAGGAACTCTTATGGGGTGCTGGAAACACCATATATTTT
CASSQELLWGAGNTIYF
>TRBJ1-2|NA|TRBV6-5|NA
TGTGCCAGCAGTTACGGGGGTGCTAACTATGGCTACACCTTC
CASSYGGANYGYTF
>TRBJ1-3|NA|TRBV28|NA
TGTGCCAGCAGTGGGGGTAGCTCTGGAAACACCATATATTTT
CASSGGSSGNTIYF
>TRBJ1-2|TRBD1|TRBV10-3|NA
TGTGCCATCAGTGAGTGGACAGGCTCTAACTATGGCTACACCTTC
CAISEWTGSNYGYTF
>TRBJ2-7|NA|TRBV6-2/TRBV6-3|NA
TGTGCCAGCAGTTCACGGTTCTACGAGCAGTACTTC
CASSSRFYEQYF
>TRBJ2-1|TRBD2|TRBV9|NA
TGTGCCAGCAGCTTCCGGACTAGCGGGAGCCTCCAGTTCTTC
CASSFRTSGSLQFF
>TRBJ2-3|NA|TRBV19|NA
TGTGCCAGTAGTTATGGGGGCACAGATACGCAGTATTTT
CASSYGGTDTQYF
>TRBJ1-4|NA|TRBV19|NA
TGTGCCAGTAGTATTCAGGCGACCAAGGAAAAACTGTTTTTT
CASSIQATKEKLFF
>TRBJ1-2|TRBD1|TRBV28|NA
TGTGCCAGCAGTCCAGGGACAGCCCTCACTGATCTCGTAGGCTACACCTTC
CASSPGTALTDLVGYTF
>TRBJ1-2|NA|TRBV20-1|NA
TGCAGTGCTAGAGAGGGCAATGGCTACACCTTC
CSAREGNGYTF
>TRBJ1-2|NA|TRBV7-2|NA
TGTGCCAGCAGCTTAGACAGCCTCTATGGCTACACCTTC
CASSLDSLYGYTF
>TRBJ1-6|NA|TRBV28|NA
TGTGCCAGCAGTTTTGAATTGGCGGTGACTAATTCACCCCTCCACTTT
CASSFELAVTNSPLHF
>TRBJ1-1|TRBD1|TRBV5-4|NA
TGTGCCAGCAGCAAACAGGGGGGGTCGGACACTGAAGCTTTCTTT
CASSKQGGSDTEAFF
>TRBJ2-3|NA|TRBV28|NA
TGTGCCAGCAGTTTACCAGGGCGGAGAGATACGCAGTATTTT
CASSLPGRRDTQYF
>TRBJ1-2|TRBD1|TRBV28|NA
TGTGCCAGCAGAGGGGACAGAATTTATGGCTACACCTTC
CASRGDRIYGYTF
>TRBJ2-7|TRBD2|TRBV28|once
TGTGCCAGCAGTACCCAGGGAGGGGCGGCCTACGAGCAGTACTTC
CASSTQGGAAYEQYF
>TRBJ2-5|NA|TRBV5-5|NA
TGTGCCAGCAGCTTGGGAGACGGGATTGAGACCCAGTACTTC
CASSLGDGIETQYF
>TRBJ1-2|NA|TRBV10-1|NA
TGCGCCAGCAGTGAAGGGGCTCCCGGCTACACCTTC
CASSEGAPGYTF
>TRBJ2-5|NA|TRBV6-5|NA
TGTGCCAGCAGTTACGGTGGGGTCCCGGAAGAGACCCAGTACTTC
CASSYGGVPEETQYF
>TRBJ1-1|NA|TRBV10-3|NA
TGTGCCATCAGTGAGCCCGCGTCTTCTGAAGCTTTCTTT
CAISEPASSEAFF
>TRBJ2-5|TRBD2|TRBV9|NA
TGTGCCAGCAGCGTAGGAGGGAGGGAAGAGACCCAGTACTTC
CASSVGGREETQYF
>TRBJ2-7|TRBD1|TRBV7-9|NA
TGTGCCAGCACCCCGACAGGGGACTACGAGCAGTACTTC
CASTPTGDYEQYF
>TRBJ2-7|TRBD2|TRBV28|NA
TGTGCCAGCAGCCCCGGGACATTTCTAGCGGGAGGAACCTACGAGCAGTACTTC
CASSPGTFLAGGTYEQYF
>TRBJ2-1|NA|TRBV7-8|NA
TGTGCCAGCAGCTTAATCGTGCACAATGAGCAGTTCTTC
CASSLIVHNEQFF
>TRBJ1-3|TRBD1|TRBV11-2|NA
TGTGCCAGCAGCTTACTAACCGCCGGCTACAGGGGTGGAAACACCATATATTTT
CASSLLTAGYRGGNTIYF
>TRBJ2-7|TRBD2|TRBV6-5|NA
TGTGCCAGCAGTTCCAGCGGGACCTACGAGCAGTACTTC
CASSSSGTYEQYF